This T cell receptor (beta chain) appears in the sequencing data of a study of siplizumab effects on memory and regulatory T cells. It was about 10^5 TCR templates that were assayed per sample. The protocol was immunoSEQ multiplex PCR, while the TCRdb copy is restricted to in-frame clones and leaves out a portion. In the table there are some 90,000 clones, 85% to 90% of which are singletons. About this clone itself: The antigen is not known.

Germline CDR1 and CDR2: MNHNY and SVGAGI (reference sequence). The CDR3 has 14 amino acids. With 6 bases removed from V and 2 bases from J, the gap between germline ends came to 13 bases. Broader study findings: A minor share of alloreactive clones matched unstimulated subsets. Many proliferating CD4+ or CD8+ clones remained unclassified. Roughly 75-97% of them could not be assigned either a naive or a memory phenotype. Controls had around 28% Treg-derived mappable alloreactive CD4+ clones on average, versus approximately 70% with siplizumab.

Sequencing was carried out using CD4+ T cells sorted from blood. The TCR originated in a human donor in good health. The chain has TRBV6-6 and TRBJ1-1, with D tentatively TRBD1 (5 bases). CDR3 amino acids: CASSREGRNTEAFF. In DNA, the CDR3 is TGTGCCAGCAGCAGGGAAGGCCGAAACACTGAAGCTTTCTTT.